Each of the 12 T cell receptor beta chains below was sequenced from the same sample in a study of cytomegalovirus exposure and HLA in healthy donors. A multiplex PCR was run with 60 Vbeta primers and 13 Jbeta primers. TCRdb's copy holds only in-frame clones and misses some; the assay was immunoSEQ multiplex PCR. This sample carries under 200,000 clones, about 88% of them seen once, and the ten largest clones take around 0.3%. Sequences were obtained from PBMCs. These TCRs come from a woman between 25 and 40 years old in good health and CMV-seronegative.

A single count supports this clone. The chain joins TRBV6-1 to TRBJ2-1; D may be TRBD2 (6 bases). This CDR3 has 14 residues. V lost 6 bases, J lost 2 bases, and 11 bases lay in between. Per the germline V gene, CDR1 is MNHNS and CDR2 is SASEGT. CDR3 protein: CASRSAGTYNEQFF. The CDR3, as DNA: TGTGCCAGCAGATCGGCGGGAACCTACAATGAGCAGTTCTTC.

The V and J genes are TRBV28 and TRBJ1-1; D is possibly TRBD1 (6 bases). Germline values: CDR1 MDHEN, CDR2 SYDVKM. This CDR3 is 17 amino acids long. The V gene lost 4 bases and the J gene lost 4 bases, with 22 bases spanning the gap. CDR3 in amino acids: CASSSLLQWQGSTEAFF. CDR3 DNA sequence: TGTGCCAGCAGTTCTCTCTTACAGTGGCAGGGGTCCACTGAAGCTTTCTTT. Full variable domain (remainder filled in from reference TRBV28 and TRBJ1-1): DVKVTQSSRYLVKRTGEKVFLECVQDMDHENMFWYRQDPGLGLRLIYFSYDVKMKEKGDIPEGYSVSREKKERFSLILESASTNQTSMYLCASSSLLQWQGSTEAFFGQGTRLTVV.

The rearrangement links TRBV10-2 to TRBJ1-1; no reliable D call. CDR1 is WSHSY and CDR2 is SAAADI in the germline V gene. The CDR3 is 13 amino acids. With 6 bases removed from V and 1 base from J, the gap between germline ends came to 9 bases. For the CDR3, the DNA is TGCGCCAGCAGGGTCGGGGAGAACACTGAAGCTTTCTTT. Its protein product is CASRVGENTEAFF.

The chain links TRBV28 to TRBJ2-3; 11 nucleotides align to TRBD1. Germline CDR1 is MDHEN and CDR2 is SYDVKM. There are 16 residues in the CDR3. V shed 9 bases, J shed 6 bases, and the junction held 14 bases outside the gene matches. This CDR3 reads CARASPGTGGGDTQYF. The CDR3 DNA reads TGTGCCAGAGCTTCGCCGGGGACAGGGGGAGGGGATACGCAGTATTTT. The variable domain in full, with the rest retrieved from reference TRBV28 and TRBJ2-3, is DVKVTQSSRYLVKRTGEKVFLECVQDMDHENMFWYRQDPGLGLRLIYFSYDVKMKEKGDIPEGYSVSREKKERFSLILESASTNQTSMYLCARASPGTGGGDTQYFGPGTRLTVL.

At least ten counts were recorded for this clone. The chain recombines TRBV21-1 with TRBJ2-3; whether TRBD2, the table's D call, matches the DNA was not checked. TRBV21-1 is a documented pseudogene. There are 15 residues in the CDR3. CDR3 amino acids: CASSKRSSGTDTQYF. DNA for the CDR3: TGTGCCAGCAGCAAAAGGAGTTCGGGCACAGATACGCAGTATTTT.

The genes are TRBV14 and TRBJ2-1, with a tentative D call TRBD1 (6 bases). V was trimmed by 1 base and J by 4 bases, leaving 14 bases between them. CDR1 SGHDN and CDR2 FVKESK come from the germline V gene. This CDR3 contains 16 residues. CDR3 sequence reads: CASSQGSRDKYNEQFF. The CDR3 DNA is TGTGCCAGCAGCCAAGGTTCTCGGGACAAATACAATGAGCAGTTCTTC.

The sample holds one count of this clone. The chain employs TRBV27 and TRBJ2-1, with D uncertain. CDR3 size: 16 residues. CDR1 and CDR2 (germline): MNHEY, SMNVEV (reference sequence). The ends were cut back, 5 bases at V and 8 bases at J, with 22 bases in the middle. CDR3 sequence reads: CASSLPAPPGRYEQFF. In DNA form, the CDR3 reads TGTGCCAGCAGTCTCCCCGCGCCCCCAGGAAGGTATGAGCAGTTCTTC.

V gene TRBV2 combines with J gene TRBJ1-1; D perhaps matches TRBD1 (5 bases). With 3 bases removed from V and 4 bases from J, the gap between germline ends came to 15 bases. CDR3 size: 15 residues. CDR1 is SNHLY, CDR2 FYNNEI, per germline. The CDR3 is CASSDLLGGGTEAFF. The CDR3 nucleotides read TGTGCCAGCAGTGATCTTCTCGGGGGGGGCACTGAAGCTTTCTTT.

The V call is TRBV5-1, the J call TRBJ2-3, with TRBD2 matching over 9 bases. The CDR3 is made up of 16 amino acids. Unmatched junction bases numbered 3, after V lost 0 bases and J lost 1 base. Germline assignment: CDR1 SGHRS and CDR2 YFSETQ. The CDR3 loop is CASSLGPSGGTDTQYF. The DNA of the CDR3 is TGCGCCAGCAGCTTGGGTCCTAGCGGGGGCACAGATACGCAGTATTTT. Together with reference TRBV5-1 and TRBJ2-3, the CDR3 gives the full variable domain: KAGVTQTPRYLIKTRGQQVTLSCSPISGHRSVSWYQQTPGQGLQFLFEYFSETQRNKGNFPGRFSGRQFSNSRSEMNVSTLELGDSALYLCASSLGPSGGTDTQYFGPGTRLTVL.

V gene TRBV4-2 combines with J gene TRBJ2-2, with D maybe TRBD1 (6 bases). The V gene lost 1 base and the J gene lost 3 bases, with 18 bases spanning the gap. CDR3 length: 18 residues. CDR1 LGHNA and CDR2 YNFKEQ come from the germline V gene. The CDR3: CASSQGPLGASDTGELFF. CDR3 coding DNA: TGTGCCAGCAGCCAAGGACCCTTGGGGGCCTCGGACACCGGGGAGCTGTTTTTT.

This chain connects TRBV6-7 to TRBJ1-2, with 7 bases matching TRBD1. TRBV6-7 has ORF status, its function being uncertain. The CDR3 totals 15 residues. V shed 4 bases, J shed 8 bases, and the junction held 13 bases outside the gene matches. CDR3 amino acids: CASSSPDRVRDGYTF. The CDR3 DNA is TGTGCCAGCAGTTCGCCTGACAGGGTGAGAGACGGCTACACCTTC.

The chain links TRBV15 to TRBJ2-7, with D maybe TRBD2 (6 bases). Trimming cost V 5 bases and J 6 bases, with 32 bases left between them. The CDR3 has 19 amino acids. Germline V lookup: CDR1 LNHNV, CDR2 YYDKDF (reference sequence). The CDR3 nucleotides are TGTGCCACCAGCCCTCACGGCCAAGAACTAGCAGACCTCCGCGGCGAGCAGTACTTC. Translated, it gives CATSPHGQELADLRGEQYF.